Sequencing of this T cell receptor beta chain was carried out in a study of glioma-infiltrating T cells listed by TCRdb under 2016. Concerning the study at large: The study sequenced TCR alpha- and beta-chain repertoires from glioma tissue, from non-neoplastic brain tissue and from matched peripheral blood mononuclear cells. To measure how far tissue and blood T-cell populations diverged, each tissue-infiltrating repertoire was compared against the peripheral blood repertoire of the same patient. The paired cohort comprised three low-grade glioma patients, several primary glioblastoma patients and three non-glioma patients contributing non-neoplastic brain tissue.

Trimming removed 4 bases from V and 0 bases from J, leaving 18 bases between the germline ends. The CDR3 spans 17 residues, from the cysteine through the phenylalanine. The only DNA kept is the CDR3, 51 bases in frame from the first base. CDR1 is given as SGHTA and CDR2 as FQGNSA, both from the germline V gene. Overall results and qualifications from the work: VJ-independent divergence between tissue and blood was below expectation in non-neoplastic patients but above expectation in all gliomas, especially low-grade gliomas. Very few CDR3 sequences were shared between tissue and blood, attributed to high CDR3 diversity and limited sampling. Group comparisons rested on small numbers: three non-neoplastic, three low-grade glioma and eight glioblastoma patients.

TCR alpha and beta CDR3 regions were amplified with the iRepertoire nested amplicon-rescue multiplex PCR (arm-PCR) platform from RNA. The input for one-step reverse transcription and amplification was about 85-400 ng of either tissue mRNA or PBMC total RNA. Following bead purification, Illumina adapters were added through a secondary multiplex PCR, and the libraries were then gel-purified between 200 and 400 bp. The libraries contained internal 6-nucleotide barcodes that were used for demultiplexing. Sequencing of the libraries was done on an Illumina MiSeq using 2x220 or 2x250 nucleotide paired-end reads. Processing in the source paper ran as follows. Paired reads were merged with FLASH 1.2.11 and aligned to the GRCh37 human genome with BWA-MEM before extracting TRA and TRB reads. V and J assignment used an IMGT-derived reference of cassette sequences and CDR3 motifs that included pseudogenes. Three-frame translation of reads was performed, and productive CDR3s were defined as those with a C...FGXG motif and no stop codons. A clonotype was defined as a unique combination of a V-J cassette pair and a CDR3 amino acid sequence. Filtering of reads was based on Hamming distance, with the threshold set by the sequence error rate of each sample in mapped regions. In TCRdb, the public reads were trimmed at Q25 with fastp and aligned with MiXCR, with productive beta chains retained. Every entry covers one CDR3 protein and lists the most common genes and DNA from its rows. What appears here as the V and J calls and clone size reflects TCRdb's work, not the paper's. The sample has some 180,000 distinct CDR3 sequences on record, over 30% of them singletons. The ten top clones hold roughly a fifth of the sample.

This clonotype was recorded many times. This receptor's antigen is unknown. One base away there is no much larger clone; base qualities are not given. The source of this sequence is a human donor with low-grade glioma or glioblastoma, undergoing nonglioma brain surgery, or in good health (not recorded which). The sequenced sample was glioma tissue, nonneoplastic brain tissue, or PBMCs (not recorded which). In this chain, TRBV7-2 is recombined with TRBJ1-1; the best D guess is TRBD1, with 6 bases matching. For the CDR3, the sequence is CASSSRFDRPMNTEAFF. The DNA sequence is TGTGCCAGCAGCTCTCGTTTTGACAGGCCCATGAACACTGAAGCTTTCTTT.